This record covers a single TCR beta chain. There is no known antigen for this receptor. Base qualities were left out, and no much larger clone turns up one base away. TCRbeta CDR3 regions were sequenced with the immunoSEQ Assay. After extraction, genomic DNA underwent amplification by bias-controlled multiplex PCR, followed by high-throughput sequencing. Turning to the authors' computational methods: Collapsing and filtering of sequences were performed to quantify the absolute abundance of each unique TCRbeta CDR3 region. Usable DNA was measured by amplifying reference genes present in all nucleated cells, and TCRbeta template counts were normalized to that usable DNA to estimate T cell fraction. Repertoire TCRs were annotated as SARS-CoV-2-specific by exact matching of V gene, CDR3 amino acid sequence and J gene to a known reactive TCR set. The reference SARS-CoV-2 TCR set was derived from MIRA and filtered for enrichment in COVID-19-positive ImmuneCODE repertoires, a step that removed public or cross-reactive TCRs. Drawing on the MIRA antigens, annotated TCRs were analysed further at the level of specific ORF or position within ORF. Depth was the summed frequency of annotated unique rearrangements, while breadth was defined as annotated unique rearrangements over total unique productive rearrangements. Group comparisons of TCR breadth used two-sided Wilcoxon rank-sum tests. TCRdb retrieved this table from immuneACCESS and kept in-frame rearrangements only. Not all clones are present; in checked studies, unresolved V genes account for under half, and no reason is known for the remainder. V, J and clone size reflect that table, while D and trimming were determined from the DNA. Across this sample there are more than 300,000 clones, with around 90% seen only once. The top ten hold 6.4% of the sample.

V sheds 1 base and J sheds 2 bases, leaving 10 bases between their ends. Including the terminal cysteine and phenylalanine, the CDR3 comprises 15 residues. Just the 45-base CDR3 DNA is kept, in frame starting at base 1. CDR1 and CDR2, per the germline V gene, are SGHRS and YFSETQ. These data are taken from a study of Ad26.COV2.S vaccination and SARS-CoV-2 variants (dated by TCRdb to about 2021). In the study overall: Vaccine-arm donors came from COV1001, a multicentre, randomized, double-blind, placebo-controlled phase I-IIa trial of Ad26.COV2.S in healthy adults. The TCR-sequenced set comprised roughly 30 samples: approximately 20 Ad26.COV2.S vaccine recipients, 5 placebo recipients and 8 SARS-CoV-2 convalescent individuals. TCRbeta repertoire sequencing was used to assess the specificity and breadth of SARS-CoV-2-reactive T cell receptors after Ad26.COV2.S vaccination. Trial participants were randomized into five groups of five: low-dose or high-dose Ad26.COV2.S given once or twice, or placebo on both occasions. Blinding of investigators to trial group allocation was maintained during experiments and outcome assessment. Ad26.COV2.S was administered intramuscularly at a dose of 5x10^10 or 1x10^11 viral particles, either as one shot or as two shots given 56 days apart.

According to the study, the label for this sample's treatment or condition signals: some 20 received Ad26.COV2.S at low or high dose, single or two shots; 5 received placebo; per-sample allocation not given. For vaccine and placebo recipients, the sequenced repertoires came from samples collected on day 63 after the first injection. Cohort 1b enrolled 20 to 30 adults aged 18-55 years at a single site in Boston, USA, between 29 July and 7 August 2020. Ad26.COV2.S was a replication-incompetent adenovirus type 26 vector expressing a prefusion-stabilized SARS-CoV-2 spike protein from the original Wuhan strain. Study-wide findings and limitations: Comparing responses between vaccine doses or regimens was not something the study was powered to do. Compared with placebo recipients, Ad26.COV2.S recipients showed higher spike-specific TCR breadth (P = 0.0014). After vaccination, substantial breadth of spike-specific CD8+ and CD4+ T cell responses was reported. According to the authors, total T cell responses may have been underestimated by the TCR breadth and depth analyses. Vaccine and placebo recipients had comparable non-spike TCR breadth, which fits with the vaccine containing only spike.

The sequence derives from a person aged 18 to 59 who received the Ad26.COV2.S COVID-19 vaccine or a placebo. The V and J genes are TRBV5-1 and TRBJ1-5, with the D segment identity uncertain. This specimen consisted of peripheral blood, obtained in a trial of Ad26.COV2.S vaccine versus placebo. DNA sequence: TGCGCCAGCAGCTTGTTTTCAGACGGCAATCAGCCCCAGCATTTT. It codes for CASSLFSDGNQPQHF. The CDR3, completed at both ends by the reference TRBV5-1 and TRBJ1-5 genes, gives the full variable domain KAGVTQTPRYLIKTRGQQVTLSCSPISGHRSVSWYQQTPGQGLQFLFEYFSETQRNKGNFPGRFSGRQFSNSRSEMNVSTLELGDSALYLCASSLFSDGNQPQHFGDGTRLSIL.